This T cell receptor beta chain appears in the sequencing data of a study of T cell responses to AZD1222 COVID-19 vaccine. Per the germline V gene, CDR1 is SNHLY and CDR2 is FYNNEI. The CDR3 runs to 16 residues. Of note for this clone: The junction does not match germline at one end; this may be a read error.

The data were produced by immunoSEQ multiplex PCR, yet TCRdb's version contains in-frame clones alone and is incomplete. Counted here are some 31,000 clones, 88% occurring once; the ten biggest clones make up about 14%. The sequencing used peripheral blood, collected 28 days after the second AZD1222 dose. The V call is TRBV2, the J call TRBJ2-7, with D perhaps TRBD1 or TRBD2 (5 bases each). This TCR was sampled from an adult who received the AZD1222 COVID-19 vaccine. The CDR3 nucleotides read TGTGCCAGCAGCGAAGGGACCGGGCCCTATCTCTACGAGCAGTACTTC. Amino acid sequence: CASSEGTGPYLYEQYF.